Below are 5 T cell receptor beta chains sequenced from a single sample in a study of Graves' ophthalmopathy and Graves' hyperthyroidism. Amplification of TCR beta CDR3 regions used RNA transcripts. An opening RT-PCR round employed HTBI primers and preceded a second-round multiplex PCR. MiXCR, run by TCRdb on the multiplex PCR reads, gives a single entry per CDR3 protein. The sample contains around 1.1 million distinct CDR3 sequences, about two fifths of which appear only once. The sequenced sample consisted of peripheral blood or thyroid tissue (not recorded which). These receptor sequences come from an adult man with Graves' hyperthyroidism.

This clonotype has only one observation. The CDR3 protein is CASSSSQDNSPLHF. The CDR3, as DNA: TGTGCCAGCAGCTCCTCGCAGGACAATTCACCCCTCCACTTT. This sequence joins TRBV7-6 and TRBJ1-6; D is undetermined. CDR3 length: 14 amino acids. V lost 4 bases and J lost 7, with 11 bases in between. Germline V CDR1 and CDR2: SGHVS, FNYEAQ. The full variable domain, completed using reference TRBV7-6 and TRBJ1-6, is GAGVSQSPRYKVTKRGQDVALRCDPISGHVSLYWYRQALGQGPEFLTYFNYEAQQDKSGLPNDRFSAERPEGSISTLTIQRTEQRDSAMYRCASSSSQDNSPLHFGNGTRLTVT.

In this sample, this clonotype turned up many times. V and J are TRBV7-6 and TRBJ2-7; D is perhaps TRBD1 or TRBD2 (5 bases each). V was shortened by 4 bases and J by 0 bases, with 10 bases between the two germline ends. This CDR3 is 14 amino acids long. The germline V gene has CDR1 SGHVS and CDR2 FNYEAQ. CDR3 loop: CASSSGTASYEQYF. The CDR3 region has the DNA TGTGCCAGCAGCTCCGGGACGGCCTCCTACGAGCAGTACTTC.

A remark on this clonotype: This may come from a read error, since a much larger clone is one base off. The CDR3 does not end in the conserved phenylalanine or tryptophan, so this is likely a read error. V and J are TRBV12-3 or TRBV12-4 and TRBJ2-5; D tentatively reads TRBD1 or TRBD2 (5 bases each). V was clipped by 5 bases and J by 7 bases, with 17 bases between them. This CDR3 has 14 amino acids. CDR3 protein: CASSQVGPRVTQYL. CDR3 nucleotide sequence: TGTGCCAGCAGTCAAGTGGGGCCGAGGGTGACCCAGTACCTC.

This clonotype came up a few times. DNA for the CDR3: TGCAGTGCTAGGGGGAAACCGAACACTGAAGCTTTCTTT. This encodes CSARGKPNTEAFF. V usage is TRBV20-1 and J usage is TRBJ1-1, with unresolved D. Germline values: CDR1 DFQATT, CDR2 SNEGSKA (reference sequence). The CDR3 loop spans 13 amino acids. Between the trimmed V and J ends, which lost 3 bases and 1 base, there was a span of 9 bases.

This chain links TRBV12-3 or TRBV12-4 with TRBJ1-3; 8 nucleotides line up with TRBD1. The ends lost 11 bases at V and 3 bases at J; junction bases unmatched: 6. This CDR3 has 13 amino acids. Here the CDR3 DNA reads TGTGCCTGGACAGGGACCTTTGGAAACACCATATATTTT. This sequence encodes CAWTGTFGNTIYF.